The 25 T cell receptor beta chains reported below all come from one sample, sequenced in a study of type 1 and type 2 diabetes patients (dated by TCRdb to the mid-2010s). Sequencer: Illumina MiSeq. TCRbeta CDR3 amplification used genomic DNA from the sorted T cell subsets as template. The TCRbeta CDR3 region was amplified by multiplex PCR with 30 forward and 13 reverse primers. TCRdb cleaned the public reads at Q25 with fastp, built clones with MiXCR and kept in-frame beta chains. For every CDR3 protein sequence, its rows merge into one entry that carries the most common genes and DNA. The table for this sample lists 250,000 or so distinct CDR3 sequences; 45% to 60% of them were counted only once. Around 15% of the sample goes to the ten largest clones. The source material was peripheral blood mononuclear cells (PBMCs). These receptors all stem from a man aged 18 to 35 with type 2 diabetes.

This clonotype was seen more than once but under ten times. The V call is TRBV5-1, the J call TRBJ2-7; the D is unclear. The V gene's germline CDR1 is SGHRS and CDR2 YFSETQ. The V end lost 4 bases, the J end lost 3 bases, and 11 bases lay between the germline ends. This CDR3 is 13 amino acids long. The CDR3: CASSPTNIYEQYF. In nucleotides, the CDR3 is TGCGCCAGCAGCCCGACGAATATCTACGAGCAGTACTTC.

CDR3 protein: CASSQITGTGNTGELFF. The CDR3 region has the DNA TGCGCCAGCAGCCAAATAACGGGGACCGGGAACACCGGGGAGCTGTTTTTT. This sequence joins TRBV5-1 and TRBJ2-2; D is possibly TRBD1 or TRBD2 (5 bases each). Trimming pared 4 bases from V and 1 base from J, leaving 17 bases between. The V gene's germline CDR1 is SGHRS and CDR2 YFSETQ. The CDR3 is made up of 17 amino acids.

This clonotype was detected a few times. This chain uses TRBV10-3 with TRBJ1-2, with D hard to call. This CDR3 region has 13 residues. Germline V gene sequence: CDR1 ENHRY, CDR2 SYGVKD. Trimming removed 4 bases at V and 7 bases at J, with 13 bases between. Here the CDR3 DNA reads TGTGCCATCAGTGCAGGTTCGGAGGGTGGCTACACCTTC. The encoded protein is CAISAGSEGGYTF.

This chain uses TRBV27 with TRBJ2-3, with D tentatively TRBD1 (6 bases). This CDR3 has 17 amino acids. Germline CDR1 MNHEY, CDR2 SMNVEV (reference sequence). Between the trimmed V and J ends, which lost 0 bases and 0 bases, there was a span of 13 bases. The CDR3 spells CASSLSVQGSSTDTQYF. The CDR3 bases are TGTGCCAGCAGTTTATCGGTCCAGGGGAGTAGCACAGATACGCAGTATTTT.

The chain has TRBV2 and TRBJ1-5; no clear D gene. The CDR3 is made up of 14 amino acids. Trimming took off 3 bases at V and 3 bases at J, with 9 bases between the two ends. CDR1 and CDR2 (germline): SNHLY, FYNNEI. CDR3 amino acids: CASSDHGFNQPQHF. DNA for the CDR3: TGTGCCAGCAGTGATCACGGATTCAATCAGCCCCAGCATTTT.

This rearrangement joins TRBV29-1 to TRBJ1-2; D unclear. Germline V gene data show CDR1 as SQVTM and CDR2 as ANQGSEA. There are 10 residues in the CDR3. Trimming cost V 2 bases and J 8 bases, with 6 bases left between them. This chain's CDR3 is CSVETDGYTF. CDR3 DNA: TGCAGCGTTGAAACCGACGGCTACACCTTC. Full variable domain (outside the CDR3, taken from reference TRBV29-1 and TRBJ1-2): SAVISQKPSRDICQRGTSLTIQCQVDSQVTMMFWYRQQPGQSLTLIATANQGSEATYESGFVIDKFPISRPNLTFSTLTVSNMSPEDSSIYLCSVETDGYTFGSGTRLTVV.

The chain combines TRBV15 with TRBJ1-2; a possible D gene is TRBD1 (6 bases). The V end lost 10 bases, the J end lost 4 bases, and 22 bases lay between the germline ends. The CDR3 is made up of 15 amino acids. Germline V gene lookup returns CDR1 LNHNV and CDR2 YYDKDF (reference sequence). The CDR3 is CAIKSGGRGSYGYTF. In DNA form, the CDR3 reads TGTGCCATCAAATCGGGGGGCAGGGGCTCCTATGGCTACACCTTC.

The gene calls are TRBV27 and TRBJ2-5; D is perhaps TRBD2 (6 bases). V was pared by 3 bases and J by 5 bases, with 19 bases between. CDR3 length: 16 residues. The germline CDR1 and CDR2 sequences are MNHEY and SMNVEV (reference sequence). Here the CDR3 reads CASSFSRPWGVETQYF. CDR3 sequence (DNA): TGTGCCAGCAGTTTTTCGCGACCTTGGGGGGTTGAGACCCAGTACTTC.

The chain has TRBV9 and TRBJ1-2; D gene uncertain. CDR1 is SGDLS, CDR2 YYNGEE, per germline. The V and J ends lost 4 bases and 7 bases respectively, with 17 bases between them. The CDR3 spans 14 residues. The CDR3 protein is CASSPDPDRAGYTF. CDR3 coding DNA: TGTGCCAGCAGCCCAGATCCTGATCGGGCTGGCTACACCTTC.

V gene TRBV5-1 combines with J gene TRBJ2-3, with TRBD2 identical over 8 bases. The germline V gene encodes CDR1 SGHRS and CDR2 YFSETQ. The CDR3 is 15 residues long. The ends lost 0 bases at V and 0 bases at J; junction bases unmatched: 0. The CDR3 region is CASSLVAGSTDTQYF. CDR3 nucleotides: TGCGCCAGCAGCTTGGTAGCGGGAAGCACAGATACGCAGTATTTT.

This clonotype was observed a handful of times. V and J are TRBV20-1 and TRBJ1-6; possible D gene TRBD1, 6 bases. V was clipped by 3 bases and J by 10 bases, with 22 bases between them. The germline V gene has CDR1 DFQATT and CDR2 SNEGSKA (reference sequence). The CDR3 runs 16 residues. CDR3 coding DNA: TGCAGTGCTAGTTTTCTAAGTGCGGCAGGGGACTCACCCCTCCACTTT. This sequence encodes CSASFLSAAGDSPLHF.

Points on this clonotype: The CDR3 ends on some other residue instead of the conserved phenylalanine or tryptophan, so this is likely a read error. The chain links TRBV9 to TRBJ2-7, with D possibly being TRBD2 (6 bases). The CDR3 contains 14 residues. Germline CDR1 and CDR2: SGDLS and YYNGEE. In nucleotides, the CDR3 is TGCGCCAGCAGCCCCTACGGGACTCCCTACGAGCAGTACCTC. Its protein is CASSPYGTPYEQYL.

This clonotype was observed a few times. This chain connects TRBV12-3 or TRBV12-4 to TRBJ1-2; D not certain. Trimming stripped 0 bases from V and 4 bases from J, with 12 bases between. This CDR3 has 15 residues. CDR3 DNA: TGTGCCAGCAGTTTAGCGAGACAAGGGAGCTATGGCTACACCTTC. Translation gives CASSLARQGSYGYTF.

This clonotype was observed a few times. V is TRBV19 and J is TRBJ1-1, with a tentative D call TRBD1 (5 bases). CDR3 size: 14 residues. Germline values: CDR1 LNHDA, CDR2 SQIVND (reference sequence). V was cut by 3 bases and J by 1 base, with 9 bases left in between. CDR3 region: CASSMHTGNTEAFF. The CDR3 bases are TGTGCCAGTAGTATGCATACAGGGAACACTGAAGCTTTCTTT.

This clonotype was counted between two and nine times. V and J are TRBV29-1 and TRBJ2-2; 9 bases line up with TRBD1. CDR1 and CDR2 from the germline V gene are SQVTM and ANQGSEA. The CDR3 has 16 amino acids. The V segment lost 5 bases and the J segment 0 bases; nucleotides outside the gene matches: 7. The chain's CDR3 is CSVRKQGATNTGELFF. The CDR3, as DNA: TGCAGCGTTAGAAAACAGGGGGCGACGAACACCGGGGAGCTGTTTTTT.

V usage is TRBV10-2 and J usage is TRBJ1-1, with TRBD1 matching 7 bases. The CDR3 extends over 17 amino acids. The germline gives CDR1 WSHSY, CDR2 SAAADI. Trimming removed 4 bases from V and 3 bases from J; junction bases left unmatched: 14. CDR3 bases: TGCGCCAGCAGTGGGTTGGAGTTACAGGGGAAGGACACTGAAGCTTTCTTT. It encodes CASSGLELQGKDTEAFF.

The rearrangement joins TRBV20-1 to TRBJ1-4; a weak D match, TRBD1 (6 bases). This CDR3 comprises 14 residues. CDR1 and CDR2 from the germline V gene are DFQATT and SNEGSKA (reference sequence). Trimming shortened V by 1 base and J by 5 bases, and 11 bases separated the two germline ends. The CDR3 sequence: CSARGVDRNEKLFF. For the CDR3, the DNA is TGCAGTGCTAGAGGCGTTGACAGGAATGAAAAACTGTTTTTT.

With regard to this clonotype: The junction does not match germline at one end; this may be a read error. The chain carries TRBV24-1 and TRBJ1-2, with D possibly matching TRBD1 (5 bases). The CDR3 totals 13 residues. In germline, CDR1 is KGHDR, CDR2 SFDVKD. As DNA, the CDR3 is TGTGCCATCAGTGCGCAGGGAGCCAGCGGCTACACCTTC. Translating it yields CAISAQGASGYTF.

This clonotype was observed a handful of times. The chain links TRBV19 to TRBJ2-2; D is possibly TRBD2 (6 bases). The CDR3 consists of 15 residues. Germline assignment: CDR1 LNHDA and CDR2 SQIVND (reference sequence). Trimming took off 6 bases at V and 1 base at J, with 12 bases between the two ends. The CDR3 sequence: CASSTGTRNTGELFF. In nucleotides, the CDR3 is TGTGCCAGTAGCACCGGGACTCGGAACACCGGGGAGCTGTTTTTT.

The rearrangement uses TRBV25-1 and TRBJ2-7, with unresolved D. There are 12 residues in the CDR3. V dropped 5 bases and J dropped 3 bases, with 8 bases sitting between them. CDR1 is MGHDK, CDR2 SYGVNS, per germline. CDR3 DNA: TGTGCCAGCAGTCGTCGGTTCTACGAGCAGTACTTC. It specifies CASSRRFYEQYF.

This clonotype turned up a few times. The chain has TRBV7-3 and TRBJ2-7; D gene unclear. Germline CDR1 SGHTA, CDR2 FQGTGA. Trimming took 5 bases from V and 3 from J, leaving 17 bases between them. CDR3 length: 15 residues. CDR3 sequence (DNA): TGTGCCAGCAGCCCGTCAGCCGGGTTCAACTACGAGCAGTACTTC. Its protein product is CASSPSAGFNYEQYF.

The CDR3 is CASSLEFRGNYEQYF. CDR3 in DNA: TGCGCCAGCAGCTTAGAGTTTAGGGGAAACTACGAGCAGTACTTC. The chain combines TRBV5-1 with TRBJ2-7, with TRBD1 as a possible D gene (5 bases). CDR3 length: 15 amino acids. Trimming removed 2 bases at V and 3 bases at J, with 15 bases between. Germline V gene sequence: CDR1 SGHRS, CDR2 YFSETQ.

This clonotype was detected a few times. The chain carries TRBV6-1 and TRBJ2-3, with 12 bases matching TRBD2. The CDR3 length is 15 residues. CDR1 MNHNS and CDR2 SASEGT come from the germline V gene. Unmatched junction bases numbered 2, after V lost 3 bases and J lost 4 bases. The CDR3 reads CASSETSGSSDTQYF. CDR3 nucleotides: TGTGCCAGCAGTGAGACTAGCGGGAGCTCAGATACGCAGTATTTT.

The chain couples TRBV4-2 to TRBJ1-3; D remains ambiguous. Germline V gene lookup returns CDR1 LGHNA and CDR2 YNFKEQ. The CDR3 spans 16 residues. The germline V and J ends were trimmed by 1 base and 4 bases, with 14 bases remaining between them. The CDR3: CASSQGPFFDGNTIYF. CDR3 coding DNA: TGTGCCAGCAGCCAAGGACCATTTTTCGACGGAAACACCATATATTTT.

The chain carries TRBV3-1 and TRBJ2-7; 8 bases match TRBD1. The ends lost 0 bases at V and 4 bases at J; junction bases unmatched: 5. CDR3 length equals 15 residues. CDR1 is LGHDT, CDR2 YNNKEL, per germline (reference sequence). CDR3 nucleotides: TGTGCCAGCAGCCAAGATCGCCAGGGGGCTTACGAGCAGTACTTC. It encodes CASSQDRQGAYEQYF.